Listed below are T cell receptor beta chains from one sample, sequenced in a study of blood T cell repertoires in COVID-19. Here immunoSEQ multiplex PCR was the method, and the copy in TCRdb shows in-frame clones only, minus some. The sample consists of hundreds of thousands of clones, around 88% of them appearing once. The sequenced sample consisted of peripheral blood. These receptors all stem from a woman aged 50 to 60 with COVID-19, enrolled during active disease. Each CDR3 is given with its conserved first and last residue. Each record gives: CDR3 DNA, CDR3 protein, V gene, D gene, J gene, clone size, CDR3 length. A D gene is named only where the DNA matches it firmly. Size tells how often a clone was seen (once, few, many) or the class of an expanded clone, and some rows leave it out.

cdr3_nt: TGTGCATCAGACAGGGGCTCGGGAAACACCATATATTTT
cdr3_aa: CASDRGSGNTIYF
v_call: TRBV30
d_call: TRBD1
j_call: TRBJ1-3
clone_size: NA
cdr3_length: 13

cdr3_nt: TGTGCCAGCAGCCCCGGACAGGGGTGGGGCACTGAAGCTTTCTTT
cdr3_aa: CASSPGQGWGTEAFF
v_call: TRBV11-1
d_call: TRBD1
j_call: TRBJ1-1
clone_size: NA
cdr3_length: 15

cdr3_nt: TGTGCCAGCAGCTTGTCAGGGATAGCCGGCGGGGAGCTGTTTTTT
cdr3_aa: CASSLSGIAGGELFF
v_call: TRBV11-2
d_call: NA
j_call: TRBJ2-2
clone_size: NA
cdr3_length: 15

cdr3_nt: TGTGCCAGCAGTCGATACAGGGTGGGCTACAATGAGCAGTTCTTC
cdr3_aa: CASSRYRVGYNEQFF
v_call: TRBV27
d_call: NA
j_call: TRBJ2-1
clone_size: NA
cdr3_length: 15

cdr3_nt: TGCGCCAGCAGCTTTGGAGACAGGGGGACTGAAGCTTTCTTT
cdr3_aa: CASSFGDRGTEAFF
v_call: TRBV5-1
d_call: TRBD1
j_call: TRBJ1-1
clone_size: NA
cdr3_length: 14

cdr3_nt: TGTGCCAGCTCCGCCTCACAGGGGGAAGCTTTCTTT
cdr3_aa: CASSASQGEAFF
v_call: TRBV18
d_call: TRBD1
j_call: TRBJ1-1
clone_size: NA
cdr3_length: 12

cdr3_nt: TGTGCCAGCAGCCCAAACAGGGCCCCTTATGGAAAACTGTTTTTT
cdr3_aa: CASSPNRAPYGKLFF
v_call: TRBV3-1/TRBV3-2
d_call: NA
j_call: TRBJ1-4
clone_size: NA
cdr3_length: 15

cdr3_nt: TGTGCCAGCTCACCGCCCCCTAGCCCTAGCTCTGGAAACACCATATATTTT
cdr3_aa: CASSPPPSPSSGNTIYF
v_call: TRBV18
d_call: NA
j_call: TRBJ1-3
clone_size: NA
cdr3_length: 17

cdr3_nt: TGCAGCGTTGGGCAGGGGATGGGTGGCTACACCTTC
cdr3_aa: CSVGQGMGGYTF
v_call: TRBV29-1
d_call: NA
j_call: TRBJ1-2
clone_size: NA
cdr3_length: 12

cdr3_nt: TGTGCCAGCAGTGAAGGGGGGGTTCTGGAGGAAAAACTGTTTTTT
cdr3_aa: CASSEGGVLEEKLFF
v_call: TRBV6-1
d_call: NA
j_call: TRBJ1-4
clone_size: NA
cdr3_length: 15

cdr3_nt: TGTGCCATCAGTGGAGGGAGGGGTGAAGCTTTCTTT
cdr3_aa: CAISGGRGEAFF
v_call: TRBV10-3
d_call: NA
j_call: TRBJ1-1
clone_size: few
cdr3_length: 12